This T cell receptor (beta chain) was documented in a study of T cell changes during pregnancy in multiple sclerosis. Method: immunoSEQ multiplex PCR; TCRdb's copy keeps in-frame clones and lacks some. The sample records approximately 60,000 clones, around nine tenths being singletons. Trimming cost V 1 base and J 5 bases, with 8 bases left between them. CDR1 and CDR2 from the germline V gene are KGHSH and LQKENI. The CDR3 runs to 13 residues. Specimen: peripheral blood, collected before pregnancy. The gene calls are TRBV18 and TRBJ1-2, with D possibly being TRBD1 (6 bases). This sequence was found in a female donor with multiple sclerosis, enrolled in a pregnancy study. CDR3 amino acids: CASSPRDNYGYTF. The CDR3 DNA follows: TGTGCCAGCTCACCACGGGACAATTATGGCTACACCTTC.